A selection of T cell receptor beta chains follows, all from one sample in a study of post-analysis software for immune sequencing data. From the PCR reads, TCRdb called clonotypes with MiXCR, one entry per CDR3 protein. The sample lists 380,000 or so distinct CDR3 sequences, around 37% occurring once. Specimen: blood. All receptors come from a girl between 10 and 17 years old with multiple sclerosis. The CDR3 runs from the conserved cysteine through the conserved F or W. Fields, in order: D gene, J gene, V gene, clone size, CDR3 protein, CDR3 DNA. D genes are given only for firm matches. Size is omitted from some rows. Given values are once, few, many or a class for expanded clones.

D: .
J: TRBJ1-1
V: TRBV4-3
size: .
CDR3: CASSQEARGFTEAFF
DNA: TGCGCCAGCAGCCAAGAGGCCAGGGGTTTCACTGAAGCTTTCTTT

D: TRBD2
J: TRBJ2-1
V: TRBV15
size: .
CDR3: CATSTLGAGTSGAYSYNEQFF
DNA: TGTGCCACCAGCACCCTAGGGGCCGGGACTAGCGGGGCCTACTCCTACAATGAGCAGTTCTTC

D: .
J: TRBJ2-3
V: TRBV6-5
size: .
CDR3: CASSRGLYTDTQYF
DNA: TGTGCCAGCAGCCGCGGACTTTACACAGATACGCAGTATTTT

D: .
J: TRBJ2-6
V: TRBV7-9
size: .
CDR3: CASSFESLNVLTF
DNA: TGTGCCAGCAGCTTCGAAAGCCTCAACGTCCTGACTTTC

D: TRBD1
J: TRBJ1-4
V: TRBV9
size: once
CDR3: CASSRRGGAREKRFF
DNA: TGTGCCAGCAGCCGTAGAGGGGGCGCAAGGGAAAAACGGTTTTTT

D: .
J: TRBJ1-2
V: TRBV29-1
size: .
CDR3: CSVEKAGSGGYTF
DNA: TGCAGCGTTGAAAAAGCAGGTTCGGGTGGCTACACCTTC

D: TRBD1
J: TRBJ1-3
V: TRBV9
size: .
CDR3: CASMTGYSGNTIYF
DNA: TGTGCCAGCATGACAGGGTATTCTGGAAACACCATATATTTT

D: TRBD1
J: TRBJ1-5
V: TRBV12-3/TRBV12-4
size: few
CDR3: CASSSDRDGQPQHF
DNA: TGTGCCAGCAGCTCGGACAGGGACGGGCAGCCCCAGCATTTT

D: TRBD2
J: TRBJ2-1
V: TRBV6-1
size: once
CDR3: CAGRESGGSYNEQFF
DNA: TGTGCCGGCAGAGAAAGCGGGGGCTCCTACAATGAGCAGTTCTTC

D: .
J: TRBJ2-1
V: TRBV7-9
size: .
CDR3: CASSSFGTPKSNEQFF
DNA: TGTGCCAGCAGCTCTTTCGGGACTCCGAAGTCCAATGAGCAGTTCTTC

D: .
J: TRBJ2-1
V: TRBV7-2
size: few
CDR3: CASSLWQGGGNEQFF
DNA: TGTGCCAGCAGCTTGTGGCAGGGCGGTGGTAATGAGCAGTTCTTC

D: .
J: TRBJ2-3
V: TRBV7-3
size: few
CDR3: CASSLLPGQSTDTQYF
DNA: TGTGCCAGCAGCTTACTCCCTGGACAGAGCACAGATACGCAGTATTTT

D: TRBD2
J: TRBJ2-3
V: TRBV20-1
size: .
CDR3: CSAGFGLDLSTDTQYF
DNA: TGCAGTGCTGGCTTCGGACTAGACCTAAGCACAGATACGCAGTATTTT

D: .
J: TRBJ1-1
V: TRBV6-4
size: few
CDR3: CASRPTQGRAEAFF
DNA: TGTGCCAGCAGGCCGACCCAGGGGAGAGCTGAAGCTTTCTTT

D: .
J: TRBJ2-5
V: TRBV10-3
size: .
CDR3: CAISATRGVGKTQYF
DNA: TGTGCCATCAGCGCCACTCGGGGCGTGGGGAAGACCCAGTACTTC

D: .
J: TRBJ1-2
V: TRBV10-3
size: .
CDR3: CAIGESFPGVFSNNYGYTF
DNA: TGTGCCATCGGTGAGTCATTCCCTGGGGTGTTCTCGAATAACTATGGCTACACCTTC

D: TRBD1
J: TRBJ2-7
V: TRBV12-3/TRBV12-4
size: .
CDR3: CASSHPTGVGQGADEQYF
DNA: TGTGCCAGCAGCCATCCTACCGGCGTTGGACAGGGGGCTGACGAGCAGTACTTC

D: TRBD1
J: TRBJ2-6
V: TRBV3-1
size: .
CDR3: CASSQRQGLTGANVLTF
DNA: TGTGCCAGCAGCCAACGACAGGGGTTGACTGGGGCCAACGTCCTGACTTTC

D: .
J: TRBJ2-2
V: TRBV4-3
size: few
CDR3: CASSQEDPYTGELFF
DNA: TGCGCCAGCAGCCAAGAAGACCCTTACACCGGGGAGCTGTTTTTT

D: .
J: TRBJ2-1
V: TRBV7-9
size: .
CDR3: CASSSRRDENEQFF
DNA: TGTGCCAGCAGCAGTCGTCGGGACGAAAATGAGCAGTTCTTC

D: .
J: TRBJ1-1
V: TRBV5-1
size: .
CDR3: CASSYGSTEAFF
DNA: TGCGCCAGCAGCTACGGGTCGACCGAAGCTTTCTTT

D: .
J: TRBJ2-7
V: TRBV12-3/TRBV12-4
size: .
CDR3: CASSLLPASYEQYF
DNA: TGTGCCAGCAGCCTGCTGCCGGCCTCCTACGAGCAGTACTTC

D: TRBD2
J: TRBJ2-1
V: TRBV5-1
size: .
CDR3: CASSPGLEGGEQFF
DNA: TGCGCCAGCAGCCCGGGACTAGAGGGGGGTGAGCAGTTCTTC

D: .
J: TRBJ2-5
V: TRBV12-3/TRBV12-4
size: .
CDR3: CASSPTGRGGWYF
DNA: TGTGCCAGCAGTCCCACCGGACGGGGTGGGTGGTACTTC

D: .
J: TRBJ1-2
V: TRBV19
size: .
CDR3: CASSASTGFNLYGYTF
DNA: TGTGCCAGTTCCGCTTCGACAGGCTTTAACCTCTATGGCTACACCTTC

D: .
J: TRBJ2-1
V: TRBV7-9
size: .
CDR3: CASGWGPGNNEQFF
DNA: TGTGCCAGCGGGTGGGGGCCCGGAAACAATGAGCAGTTCTTC

D: TRBD1
J: TRBJ1-1
V: TRBV15
size: .
CDR3: CATSLDRGINTEAFF
DNA: TGTGCCACCAGCTTGGACAGGGGGATAAACACTGAAGCTTTCTTT

D: .
J: TRBJ2-3
V: TRBV7-9
size: few
CDR3: CASSSPRGSSSRGTQYF
DNA: TGTGCCAGCAGCTCCCCCAGAGGTAGTTCATCAAGGGGTACGCAGTATTTT